This TCR beta chain was observed in a study of technical replicates of blood from a few donors. Some clones are missing from TCRdb's copy, which holds only in-frame ones; the method was immunoSEQ multiplex PCR. The repertoire holds 85,000 to 100,000 clones, with approximately 94% as singletons. CDR3 length equals 13 residues. Trimming shortened V by 6 bases and J by 2 bases, and 11 bases separated the two germline ends. Germline loops: CDR1 WNHNN, CDR2 SYGVQD (reference sequence). Sequencing was carried out using T cells isolated from PBMCs. The chain is built from TRBV10-1 and TRBJ2-7; D may be TRBD1 (6 bases). The TCR was taken from a human donor in good health. The CDR3 nucleotides are TGCGCCAGCAGCGGGGACAACGCCTACGAGCAGTACTTC. Protein sequence: CASSGDNAYEQYF.